This passage covers 9 T cell receptor beta chains from one sample sequenced in a study of T cells in Graves' hyperthyroidism and ophthalmopathy. The source material, RNA transcripts, was used to amplify TCR beta CDR3 regions. The study used the HTBI primer set for a first-round RT-PCR of the TCR CDR3. TCRdb used MiXCR to reprocess the multiplex PCR reads, holding one entry per CDR3 protein. The sample lists around 760,000 distinct CDR3 sequences, roughly 32% occurring once. The sequencing sample was made of blood. These receptors came from a middle-aged woman with Graves' hyperthyroidism.

The rearrangement uses TRBV6-5 and TRBJ1-2; 10 bases agree with TRBD1. This CDR3 region has 15 residues. V was clipped by 4 bases and J by 1 base; unmatched bases: 3. CDR1 is MNHEY, CDR2 SVGAGI, per germline. CDR3 region: CASSLGQGYNYGYTF. CDR3 DNA sequence: TGTGCCAGCAGTTTGGGACAGGGGTATAACTATGGCTACACCTTC.

The genes are TRBV7-6 and TRBJ1-1, with TRBD1 matching over 7 bases. The CDR3 sequence is 14 residues long. Trimming cost V 5 bases and J 10 bases; bases outside gene matches: 13. Looked up from germline, CDR1 is SGHVS and CDR2 is FNYEAQ. CDR3 sequence reads: CASSRTGASSGAFF. The CDR3, as DNA: TGTGCCAGCAGCCGAACAGGGGCCTCTAGTGGAGCTTTCTTT.

This clonotype has more than one count but fewer than ten. The chain couples TRBV5-1 to TRBJ1-5; D unclear. Trimming stripped 0 bases from V and 0 bases from J, with 7 bases between. This CDR3 contains 15 residues. Germline-derived CDR1 and CDR2 are SGHRS and YFSETQ. This CDR3 is CASSLALDSNQPQHF. The CDR3 region has the DNA TGCGCCAGCAGCTTGGCTTTGGATAGCAATCAGCCCCAGCATTTT. The full variable domain, with the rest looked up from reference TRBV5-1 and TRBJ1-5, is KAGVTQTPRYLIKTRGQQVTLSCSPISGHRSVSWYQQTPGQGLQFLFEYFSETQRNKGNFPGRFSGRQFSNSRSEMNVSTLELGDSALYLCASSLALDSNQPQHFGDGTRLSIL.

This sequence joins TRBV10-3 and TRBJ2-5, with 9 bases fitting TRBD1. Germline V gene sequence: CDR1 ENHRY, CDR2 SYGVKD. V lost 9 bases, J lost 2 bases, and 7 bases stayed unmatched. CDR3 size: 14 residues. The CDR3, as DNA: TGTGCCATTAGTTCCGGGACAGGGCAAGAGACCCAGTACTTC. Residues: CAISSGTGQETQYF.

This clonotype showed up many times. The rearrangement uses TRBV29-1 and TRBJ2-5; D may be TRBD1 or TRBD2 (6 bases each). CDR1 and CDR2 from the germline V gene are SQVTM and ANQGSEA. V dropped 0 bases and J dropped 3 bases, with 14 bases sitting between them. The CDR3 totals 15 residues. CDR3 sequence (DNA): TGCAGCGTTGAAGACCTGGGGGGCAATGAAGAGACCCAGTACTTC. Translating gives CSVEDLGGNEETQYF.

The sample holds many counts of this clonotype. The gene calls are TRBV7-8 and TRBJ1-1; 8 bases fit TRBD1. The CDR3 is 16 residues long. Trimming at V came to 4 bases and at J to 0 bases, leaving 7 bases not matched to a gene. Germline V gene lookup returns CDR1 SGHVS and CDR2 FQNEAQ. CDR3 amino acids: CASSSNRGIMNTEAFF. CDR3 coding DNA: TGTGCCAGCAGCTCGAACAGGGGGATTATGAACACTGAAGCTTTCTTT.

This clonotype was counted many times. This rearrangement joins TRBV3-1 to TRBJ2-5, with unresolved D. The CDR3 sequence is 11 residues long. The germline V gene has CDR1 LGHDT and CDR2 YNNKEL (reference sequence). V was pared by 3 bases and J by 5 bases, with 4 bases between. The CDR3 nucleotides are TGTGCCAGCAGCCAGACCGAGACCCAGTACTTC. Protein: CASSQTETQYF.

This clonotype has at least ten counts. This CDR3 reads CAMTGVQSEYGYTF. The CDR3 bases are TGTGCCATGACAGGGGTTCAATCCGAATATGGCTACACCTTC. The rearrangement joins TRBV10-3 to TRBJ1-2; the match to TRBD1 covers 8 bases. CDR3 length: 14 amino acids. V was pared by 9 bases and J by 5 bases, with 11 bases of the junction left unmatched. Germline loops: CDR1 ENHRY, CDR2 SYGVKD.

The rearrangement uses TRBV7-3 and TRBJ1-2; the D is unclear. Germline V gene lookup returns CDR1 SGHTA and CDR2 FQGTGA. V lost 8 bases and J 1 base, leaving 17 bases between the germline ends. The CDR3 contains 15 residues. The CDR3 DNA sequence: TGTGCCAGCGCCCGCCGGGGTGGATATAACTATGGCTACACCTTC. Its translation: CASARRGGYNYGYTF.